This TCR beta chain originates from a study of cytomegalovirus exposure and HLA in healthy donors. Primers: 60 Vbeta forward and 13 Jbeta reverse. Libraries were prepared by immunoSEQ multiplex PCR; TCRdb keeps only in-frame clonotypes and omits some of them. Seen here are about 140,000 clones, about 80% observed once, and the top ten hold around 2%. This CDR3 comprises 15 residues. V lost 3 bases to trimming and J lost 6 bases; unmatched junction nucleotides: 6. The germline CDR1 and CDR2 sequences are PRHDT and FYEKMQ (reference sequence). This TCR was recovered from a woman aged 35 to 49 in good health and CMV-seronegative. Sequenced material: PBMCs. The V call is TRBV13, the J call TRBJ2-3, with 10 positions matching TRBD2. CDR3 DNA: TGTGCCAGCAGCTTTGGACTAGCGGAGGGGGATACGCAGTATTTT. It specifies CASSFGLAEGDTQYF.